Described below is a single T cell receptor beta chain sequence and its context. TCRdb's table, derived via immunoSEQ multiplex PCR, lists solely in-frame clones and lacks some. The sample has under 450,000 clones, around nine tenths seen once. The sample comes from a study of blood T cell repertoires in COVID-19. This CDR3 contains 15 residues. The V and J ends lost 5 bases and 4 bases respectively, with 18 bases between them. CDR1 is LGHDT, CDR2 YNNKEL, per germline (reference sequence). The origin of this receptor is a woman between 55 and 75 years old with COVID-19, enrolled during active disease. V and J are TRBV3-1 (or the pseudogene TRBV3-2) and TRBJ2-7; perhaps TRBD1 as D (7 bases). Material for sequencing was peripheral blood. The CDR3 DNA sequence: TGTGCCAGCAGCGGTGGCGGGACAGCTAAATACGAGCAGTACTTC. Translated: CASSGGGTAKYEQYF.